This T cell receptor beta chain was retrieved from a study of T cell repertoires in cytomegalovirus infection. Across the study: Matching HLA type and CMV infection were both indicated by public TCR beta signatures.

TCRdb fed the reads into MiXCR, producing one record per CDR3 protein. This repertoire shows a few hundred thousand distinct CDR3 sequences, around 27% found once; its top ten account for 13%. With respect to this clonotype: Its antigen is not identified.

CDR1 and CDR2 (germline): MNHEY, SVGAGI. The V gene lost 0 bases and the J gene lost 1 base, with 6 bases spanning the gap. The CDR3 runs 14 residues. General study results and limits: HLA-C-restricted TCR beta clonotypes specific for CMV led the ex vivo response. Carriers of CMV plus the relevant HLA were identified by cumulative public TCR beta family frequency.

This chain joins TRBV6-5 and TRBJ1-1; no clear D gene. This clonotype was obtained from a human donor in good health (CMV status not recorded). Some clones in this sample may be carry-over from other donors' samples. Sequenced material: PBMCs. CDR3 sequence reads: CASSYSGSNTEAFF. CDR3 sequence (DNA): TGTGCCAGCAGTTACTCGGGTTCGAACACTGAAGCTTTCTTT.